The next 11 T cell receptor beta chains were all read from a single sample in a study of blood T cell repertoires in COVID-19. Repertoires were generated with immunoSEQ multiplex PCR, while TCRdb's copy carries only in-frame clones and drops some. In the table there are more than 200,000 clones, 80% to 95% of which are singletons. Specimen: PBMCs or T cells enriched from blood (not recorded which). Source of these receptors: a woman between 18 and 29 years old who had recovered from COVID-19.

This clone was seen once. The J gene is TRBJ1-1, the V gene TRBV18; a weak D match, TRBD1 (5 bases). This CDR3 contains 13 residues. Germline V gives CDR1 KGHSH, CDR2 LQKENI. Trimming shortened V by 4 bases and J by 7 bases, and 13 bases separated the two germline ends. CDR3 amino acids: CASSRFDSREAFF. In nucleotides, the CDR3 is TGTGCCAGCTCACGCTTTGACAGTCGTGAAGCTTTCTTT. The full variable domain, its missing parts supplied by reference TRBV18 and TRBJ1-1, is NAGVMQNPRHLVRRRGQEARLRCSPMKGHSHVYWYRQLPEEGLKFMVYLQKENIIDESGMPKERFSAEFPKEGPSILRIQQVVRGDSAAYFCASSRFDSREAFFGQGTRLTVV.

The chain employs TRBV6-5 and TRBJ2-7; D remains ambiguous. The CDR3 is 13 amino acids. CDR1 is MNHEY and CDR2 is SVGAGI in the germline V gene. Trimming took off 0 bases at V and 4 bases at J, with 7 bases between the two ends. The chain's CDR3 is CASSYSREYEQYF. CDR3 in DNA: TGTGCCAGCAGTTACTCGAGAGAGTACGAGCAGTACTTC.

The chain recombines TRBV27 with TRBJ1-2, with D tentatively TRBD1 (6 bases). The CDR3 spans 13 residues. V was pared by 5 bases and J by 2 bases, with 9 bases between. Germline V gene sequence: CDR1 MNHEY, CDR2 SMNVEV (reference sequence). CDR3 DNA: TGTGCCAGCAGTGACAGGCCGAACTATGGCTACACCTTC. Translating gives CASSDRPNYGYTF.

The chain recombines TRBV27 with TRBJ2-1; a possible D gene is TRBD2 (5 bases). Germline lookup yields CDR1 MNHEY and CDR2 SMNVEV (reference sequence). V shed 8 bases and J shed 7 bases, with 12 bases lying between them. The CDR3 loop spans 12 amino acids. The CDR3 DNA reads TGTGCCAGCTCCTTCGGCGGGAATGAGCAGTTCTTC. Its protein product is CASSFGGNEQFF.

Only one count was recorded for this clone. J is TRBJ2-7 and V is TRBV27; D not certain. CDR3 length: 15 amino acids. CDR1 and CDR2 (germline): MNHEY, SMNVEV (reference sequence). Trimming left V 2 bases short and J 4 bases short, with 15 bases between. Here the CDR3 reads CASSLTPGHGYEQYF. The CDR3 bases are TGTGCCAGCAGTTTAACCCCGGGTCACGGGTACGAGCAGTACTTC.

The rearrangement joins TRBV5-1 to TRBJ2-2, with 8 bases fitting TRBD1. Germline values: CDR1 SGHRS, CDR2 YFSETQ. The CDR3 is made up of 15 amino acids. The ends lost 4 bases at V and 6 bases at J; junction bases unmatched: 8. The CDR3 nucleotides are TGCGCCAGCAGCCGCGCGATGACAGGGGCCGGGGAGCTGTTTTTT. Residues: CASSRAMTGAGELFF.

The chain employs TRBV7-9 and TRBJ1-1, with 8 nucleotides matching TRBD1. The junction had 5 bases not matched to a gene; V was cut back by 5 bases and J by 0 bases. Germline V lookup: CDR1 SEHNR, CDR2 FQNEAQ (reference sequence). The CDR3 totals 15 residues. The CDR3 spells CASSLETGVNTEAFF. As DNA, the CDR3 is TGTGCCAGCAGCCTCGAGACAGGGGTGAACACTGAAGCTTTCTTT. Variable domain in full (rest from reference TRBV7-9 and TRBJ1-1): DTGVSQNPRHKITKRGQNVTFRCDPISEHNRLYWYRQTLGQGPEFLTYFQNEAQLEKSRLLSDRFSAERPKGSFSTLEIQRTEQGDSAMYLCASSLETGVNTEAFFGQGTRLTVV.

The chain combines TRBV18 with TRBJ1-3; the D gene is possibly TRBD1 (5 bases). Germline V CDR1 and CDR2: KGHSH, LQKENI. The CDR3 is made up of 13 amino acids. Trimming pared 8 bases from V and 0 bases from J, leaving 8 bases between. The CDR3 DNA sequence: TGTGCCAGCGGAGACAGCTCTGGAAACACCATATATTTT. Protein sequence: CASGDSSGNTIYF.

V usage is TRBV6-5 and J usage is TRBJ1-2; a possible D gene is TRBD1 (5 bases). This CDR3 spans 13 amino acids. The germline V gene has CDR1 MNHEY and CDR2 SVGAGI. V lost 4 bases, J lost 8 bases, and 14 bases lay in between. CDR3 protein: CASSSPGNGGYTF. DNA for the CDR3: TGTGCCAGCAGTTCTCCAGGGAATGGGGGCTACACCTTC.

This chain connects TRBV3-1 (or the pseudogene TRBV3-2) to TRBJ1-5; D remains ambiguous. The CDR3 is 16 residues long. V lost 2 bases and J lost 2, with 13 bases in between. CDR1 and CDR2 from the germline V gene are LGHDT and YNNKEL (reference sequence). The DNA of the CDR3 is TGTGCCAGCAGCCAAAGGTCTGGAGTGGGCAATCAGCCCCAGCATTTT. It specifies CASSQRSGVGNQPQHF.

This clone has a single count. The V call is TRBV6-2 or TRBV6-3, the J call TRBJ2-7, with D possibly TRBD1 on 6 matching bases. V lost 0 bases, J lost 5 bases, and 8 bases lay in between. CDR1 and CDR2 from the germline V gene are MNHEY and SVGEGT. The CDR3 has 13 amino acids. The CDR3 DNA sequence: TGTGCCAGCAGTTACTCAACAGGGAACGAGCAGTACTTC. Translating it yields CASSYSTGNEQYF.